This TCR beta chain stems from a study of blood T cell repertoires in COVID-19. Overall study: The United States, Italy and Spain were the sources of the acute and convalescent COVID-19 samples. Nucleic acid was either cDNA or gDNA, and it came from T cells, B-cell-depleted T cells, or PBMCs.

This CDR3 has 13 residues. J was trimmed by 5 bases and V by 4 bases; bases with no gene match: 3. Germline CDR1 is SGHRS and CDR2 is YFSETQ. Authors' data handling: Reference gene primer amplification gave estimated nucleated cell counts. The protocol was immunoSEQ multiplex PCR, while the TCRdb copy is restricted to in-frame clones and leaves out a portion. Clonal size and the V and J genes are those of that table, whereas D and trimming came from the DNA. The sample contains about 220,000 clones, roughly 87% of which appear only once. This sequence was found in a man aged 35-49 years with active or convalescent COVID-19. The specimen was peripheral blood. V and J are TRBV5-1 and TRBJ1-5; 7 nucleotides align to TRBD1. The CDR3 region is CASSLGTDQPQHF. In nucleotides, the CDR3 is TGCGCCAGCAGCCTTGGGACAGATCAGCCCCAGCATTTT. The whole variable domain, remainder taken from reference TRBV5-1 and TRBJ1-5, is KAGVTQTPRYLIKTRGQQVTLSCSPISGHRSVSWYQQTPGQGLQFLFEYFSETQRNKGNFPGRFSGRQFSNSRSEMNVSTLELGDSALYLCASSLGTDQPQHFGDGTRLSIL.